This entry lists 16 T cell receptor beta chains sequenced from one sample in a study of blood T cell repertoires in COVID-19. Profiled with immunoSEQ multiplex PCR; TCRdb holds only in-frame clones, not every one. In the table there are tens of thousands of clones, about nine tenths of which are singletons. Sample: peripheral blood. The receptors here all came from a man in his forties or fifties with active COVID-19.

This clone appeared a few times. The chain combines TRBV5-6 with TRBJ1-6, with TRBD1 as a possible D gene (5 bases). The CDR3 extends over 16 amino acids. V was trimmed by 4 bases and J by 10 bases, leaving 21 bases between them. Germline CDR1 SGHDT, CDR2 YYEEEE. The CDR3 DNA follows: TGTGCCAGCAGCCGCACCCCCCGGGACTGGGGATCACCCCTCCACTTT. The encoded protein is CASSRTPRDWGSPLHF.

In its sample, this clone was seen once. The chain recombines TRBV5-1 with TRBJ2-7, with D possibly being TRBD2 (7 bases). The CDR3 sequence is 15 residues long. V lost 4 bases and J lost 5, with 19 bases in between. CDR1 and CDR2 from the germline V gene are SGHRS and YFSETQ. CDR3 region: CASSPWGGGAHEQYF. CDR3 DNA sequence: TGCGCCAGCAGCCCCTGGGGCGGGGGCGCCCACGAGCAGTACTTC.

The chain links TRBV10-3 to TRBJ2-5; a weak D match, TRBD2 (6 bases). The CDR3 is 14 amino acids. Trimming shortened V by 10 bases and J by 4 bases, and 19 bases separated the two germline ends. CDR1 is ENHRY and CDR2 is SYGVKD in the germline V gene. CDR3 amino acids: CATSGTPGGETQYF. The CDR3 DNA sequence: TGTGCCACTTCCGGGACCCCCGGGGGAGAGACCCAGTACTTC.

This chain links TRBV5-1 with TRBJ1-3, with D unresolved. V lost 4 bases, J lost 0 bases, and 14 bases lay in between. The length of the CDR3 is 16 residues. In germline, CDR1 is SGHRS, CDR2 YFSETQ. This CDR3 reads CASSPLGLSSGNTIYF. The CDR3 DNA is TGCGCCAGCAGCCCGCTCGGACTCAGCTCTGGAAACACCATATATTTT.

V gene TRBV7-9 combines with J gene TRBJ2-7, with 9 nucleotides matching TRBD1. This CDR3 has 15 amino acids. Germline CDR1 and CDR2: SEHNR and FQNEAQ (reference sequence). The V gene end was trimmed by 4 bases and the J gene end by 7 bases; junction bases not matched to a gene: 11. The CDR3 DNA sequence: TGTGCCAGCAGCTCTGGGACAGGGAATAGGGGGGAGCAGTACTTC. As protein: CASSSGTGNRGEQYF.

This chain links TRBV19 with TRBJ2-7, with D perhaps TRBD1 (5 bases). The germline V gene has CDR1 LNHDA and CDR2 SQIVND (reference sequence). The V end lost 1 base, the J end lost 3 bases, and 10 bases lay between the germline ends. This CDR3 region has 14 residues. CDR3 DNA: TGTGCCAGTAGTATAGCCGGACAACGCTACGAGCAGTACTTC. Amino acid sequence: CASSIAGQRYEQYF.

V and J are TRBV20-1 and TRBJ2-5; possible D gene TRBD1, 5 bases. Germline CDR1 and CDR2: DFQATT and SNEGSKA (reference sequence). This CDR3 has 11 residues. The V end was cut by 6 bases, the J end by 6 bases, with 11 bases between. In nucleotides, the CDR3 is TGCAGTGCCCGAAAGGGGAAGACCCAGTACTTC. Translation: CSARKGKTQYF.

The rearrangement joins TRBV13 to TRBJ2-5, with D possibly matching TRBD2 (6 bases). The CDR3 runs to 17 residues. Germline assignment: CDR1 PRHDT and CDR2 FYEKMQ (reference sequence). The V end lost 0 bases, the J end lost 0 bases, and 14 bases lay between the germline ends. The CDR3 nucleotides read TGTGCCAGCAGCTTAGGATTAGCGGAGCTGTACCAAGAGACCCAGTACTTC. Amino acids: CASSLGLAELYQETQYF.

The rearrangement links TRBV2 to TRBJ2-2; maybe TRBD1 (6 bases). V lost 7 bases and J lost 2, with 11 bases in between. The CDR3 extends over 14 amino acids. CDR1 is SNHLY and CDR2 is FYNNEI in the germline V gene. The CDR3 is CASKGDTNTGELFF. The CDR3 nucleotides are TGTGCCAGCAAAGGGGACACCAACACCGGGGAGCTGTTTTTT.

The rearrangement joins TRBV7-3 to TRBJ2-7; TRBD2 matches 7 bases. Losses at the gene ends were 4 bases for V and 6 bases for J; bases not matched to a gene: 6. The length of the CDR3 is 13 residues. Germline V gene sequence: CDR1 SGHTA, CDR2 FQGTGA. In DNA, the CDR3 is TGTGCCAGCAGCTCGGGGGGAATCGGCGAGCAGTACTTC. Its protein product is CASSSGGIGEQYF.

V usage is TRBV5-1 and J usage is TRBJ2-2, with D maybe TRBD2 (5 bases). This CDR3 region has 15 residues. Trimming left V 5 bases short and J 0 bases short, with 11 bases between. CDR1 is SGHRS, CDR2 YFSETQ, per germline. CDR3 coding DNA: TGCGCCAGCAGACGGGGAAACGCGAACACCGGGGAGCTGTTTTTT. Its translation: CASRRGNANTGELFF.

This rearrangement joins TRBV3-1 (or the pseudogene TRBV3-2) to TRBJ2-1; the match to TRBD2 covers 7 bases. The trim removed 4 bases at V and 6 bases at J, leaving 9 bases unmatched. The CDR3 spans 15 residues. Germline loops: CDR1 LGHDT, CDR2 YNNKEL (reference sequence). The CDR3 DNA is TGTGCCAGCAGCCGGAGTAAGAGCGGGATCAATGAGCAGTTCTTC. It is translated as CASSRSKSGINEQFF.

The genes are TRBV5-1 and TRBJ2-7; TRBD2 is a possible D gene (6 bases). The germline V and J ends were trimmed by 0 bases and 2 bases, with 12 bases remaining between them. Germline CDR1 SGHRS, CDR2 YFSETQ. The CDR3 has 15 residues. The CDR3: CASSLAGTRTYEQYF. The CDR3, as DNA: TGCGCCAGCAGCTTGGCCGGGACTCGAACCTACGAGCAGTACTTC.

In DNA, the CDR3 is TGTGCCAGCAGCCGTACAGGGGGGGCCTACAATGAGCAGTTCTTC. It encodes CASSRTGGAYNEQFF. V is TRBV9 and J is TRBJ2-1, with D possibly being TRBD1 (8 bases). This CDR3 has 15 amino acids. Germline CDR1 is SGDLS and CDR2 is YYNGEE. With 4 bases removed from V and 2 bases from J, the gap between germline ends came to 13 bases.

V gene TRBV10-3 combines with J gene TRBJ2-3; 15 bases are a match to TRBD2. The CDR3 runs to 19 residues. Trimming took 0 bases from V and 0 from J; bases not matched to a gene: 4. Germline CDR1 and CDR2: ENHRY and SYGVKD. CDR3 coding DNA: TGTGCCATCAGTGAGTCGGGACTAGCGGGGGGCACTAGCACAGATACGCAGTATTTT. Translation: CAISESGLAGGTSTDTQYF.

The V and J genes are TRBV3-1 (or the pseudogene TRBV3-2) and TRBJ2-7; the match to TRBD2 covers 7 bases. Germline loops: CDR1 LGHDT, CDR2 YNNKEL (reference sequence). The ends lost 4 bases at V and 7 bases at J; junction bases unmatched: 10. The CDR3 spans 14 residues. Written as DNA, the CDR3 is TGTGCCAGCAGCCGCATATCGAGGGGAGGGGAGCAGTACTTC. Translation gives CASSRISRGGEQYF.